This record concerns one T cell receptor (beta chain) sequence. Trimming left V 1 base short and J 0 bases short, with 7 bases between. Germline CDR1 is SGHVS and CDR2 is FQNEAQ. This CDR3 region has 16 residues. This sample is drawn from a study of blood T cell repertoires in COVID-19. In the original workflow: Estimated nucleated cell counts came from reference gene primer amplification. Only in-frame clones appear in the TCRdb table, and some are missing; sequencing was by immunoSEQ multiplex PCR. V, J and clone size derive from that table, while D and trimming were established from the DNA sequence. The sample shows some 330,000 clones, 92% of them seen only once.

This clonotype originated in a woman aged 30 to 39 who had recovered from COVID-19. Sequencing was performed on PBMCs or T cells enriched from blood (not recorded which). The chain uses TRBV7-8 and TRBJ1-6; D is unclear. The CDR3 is CASSLELASYNSPLHF. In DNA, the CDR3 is TGTGCCAGCAGCTTAGAATTGGCCTCCTATAATTCACCCCTCCACTTT.